This TCR beta chain was documented in a study of Ad26.COV2.S vaccination and SARS-CoV-2 variants. Germline V gives CDR1 MNHEY, CDR2 SVGEGT. Trimming removed 0 bases from V and 6 bases from J, with 8 bases in between. This CDR3 has 13 amino acids. Details on this clone: Its antigen is still unknown.

Repertoires were generated with immunoSEQ multiplex PCR, while TCRdb's copy carries only in-frame clones and drops some. The sample shows roughly 100,000 clones, around 81% of them seen only once. The study's findings and limits: It was found that vaccine and placebo recipients had similar non-spike TCR breadth. Estimates derived from TCR breadth and depth analyses may have underestimated total T cell responses. Higher spike-specific TCR breadth was found in vaccine recipients than in placebo recipients. Reported findings describe substantial breadth in spike-specific CD8+ and CD4+ T cell responses following vaccination.

The chain carries TRBV6-2 or TRBV6-3 and TRBJ1-2; TRBD1 might be the D (5 bases). Specimen: peripheral blood, collected after recovery from COVID-19. The receptor comes from a human donor who had recovered from COVID-19. DNA for the CDR3: TGTGCCAGCAGTTACTCGTCGGGGGATGGCTACACCTTC. Residues: CASSYSSGDGYTF.